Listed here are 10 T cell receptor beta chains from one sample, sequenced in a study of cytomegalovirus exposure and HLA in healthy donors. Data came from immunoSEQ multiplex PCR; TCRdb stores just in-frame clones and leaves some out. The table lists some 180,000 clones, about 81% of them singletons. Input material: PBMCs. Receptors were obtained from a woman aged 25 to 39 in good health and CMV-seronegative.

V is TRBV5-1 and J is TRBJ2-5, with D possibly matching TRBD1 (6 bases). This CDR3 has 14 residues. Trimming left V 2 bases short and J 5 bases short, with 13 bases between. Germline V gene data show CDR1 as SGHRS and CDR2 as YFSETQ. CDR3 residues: CASSFTGREETQYF. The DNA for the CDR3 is TGCGCCAGCAGCTTTACAGGGCGCGAGGAGACCCAGTACTTC.

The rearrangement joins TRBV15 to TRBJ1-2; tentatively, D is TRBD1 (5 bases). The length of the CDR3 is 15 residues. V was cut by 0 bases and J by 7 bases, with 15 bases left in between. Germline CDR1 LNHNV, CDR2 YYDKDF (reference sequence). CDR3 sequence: CATSREGATTGGYTF. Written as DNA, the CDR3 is TGTGCCACCAGCAGAGAAGGGGCCACGACGGGTGGCTACACCTTC.

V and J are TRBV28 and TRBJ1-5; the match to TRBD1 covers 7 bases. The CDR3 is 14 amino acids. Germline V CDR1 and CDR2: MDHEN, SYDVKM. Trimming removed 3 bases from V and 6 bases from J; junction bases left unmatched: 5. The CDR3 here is CASSFGRGFQPQHF. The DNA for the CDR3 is TGTGCCAGCAGTTTTGGCAGGGGGTTTCAGCCCCAGCATTTT.

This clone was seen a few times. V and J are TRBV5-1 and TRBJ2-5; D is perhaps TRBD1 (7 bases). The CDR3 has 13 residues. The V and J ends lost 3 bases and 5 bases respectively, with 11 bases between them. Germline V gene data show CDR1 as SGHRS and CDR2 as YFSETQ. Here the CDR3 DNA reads TGCGCCAGCAGCTCGACAGGGAGGGAGACCCAGTACTTC. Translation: CASSSTGRETQYF.

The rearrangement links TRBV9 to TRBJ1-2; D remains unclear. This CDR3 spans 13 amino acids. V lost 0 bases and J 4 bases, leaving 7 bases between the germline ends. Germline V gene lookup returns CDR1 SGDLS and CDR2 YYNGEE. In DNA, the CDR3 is TGTGCCAGCAGCGTAGTTTTGAGCTATGGCTACACCTTC. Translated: CASSVVLSYGYTF. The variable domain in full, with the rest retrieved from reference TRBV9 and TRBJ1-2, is DSGVTQTPKHLITATGQRVTLRCSPRSGDLSVYWYQQSLDQGLQFLIQYYNGEERAKGNILERFSAQQFPDLHSELNLSSLELGDSALYFCASSVVLSYGYTFGSGTRLTVV.

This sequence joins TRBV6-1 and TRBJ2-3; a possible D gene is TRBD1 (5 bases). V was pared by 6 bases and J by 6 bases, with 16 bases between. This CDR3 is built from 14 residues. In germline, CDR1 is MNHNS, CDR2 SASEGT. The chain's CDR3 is CASSERRGVDTQYF. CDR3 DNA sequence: TGTGCCAGCAGCGAACGAAGGGGTGTTGATACGCAGTATTTT.

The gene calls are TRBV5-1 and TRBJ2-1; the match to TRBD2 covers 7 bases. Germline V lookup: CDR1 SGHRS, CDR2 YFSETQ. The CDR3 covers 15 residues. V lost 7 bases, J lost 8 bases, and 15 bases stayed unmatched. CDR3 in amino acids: CASCIWGREPDEQFF. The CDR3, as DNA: TGCGCCAGCTGTATTTGGGGGAGGGAACCCGATGAGCAGTTCTTC.

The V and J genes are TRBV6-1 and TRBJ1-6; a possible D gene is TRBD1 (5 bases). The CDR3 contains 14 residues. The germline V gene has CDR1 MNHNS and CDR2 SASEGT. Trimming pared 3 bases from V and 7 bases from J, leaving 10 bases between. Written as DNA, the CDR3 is TGTGCCAGCAGTGAGCAGGGAAGCAATTCACCCCTCCACTTT. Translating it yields CASSEQGSNSPLHF.

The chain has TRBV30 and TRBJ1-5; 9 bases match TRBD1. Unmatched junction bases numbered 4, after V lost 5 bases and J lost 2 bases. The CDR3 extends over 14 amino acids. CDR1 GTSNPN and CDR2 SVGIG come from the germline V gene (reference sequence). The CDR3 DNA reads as TGTGCCTGGCAACAGGGGGCCGGCAATCAGCCCCAGCATTTT. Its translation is CAWQQGAGNQPQHF.

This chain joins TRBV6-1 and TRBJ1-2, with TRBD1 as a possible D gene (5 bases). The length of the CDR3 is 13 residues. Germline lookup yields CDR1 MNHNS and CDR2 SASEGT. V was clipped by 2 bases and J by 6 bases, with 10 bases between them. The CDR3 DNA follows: TGTGCCAGCAGTGAATGGGGCGCCGATGGCTACACCTTC. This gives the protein CASSEWGADGYTF.